This TCR beta chain came from a study of T-cell reconstitution after alpha-beta-depleted transplantation in children. This clonotype occurred many times. The antigen remains unidentified. V lost 4 bases to trimming and J lost 3 bases; unmatched junction nucleotides: 3. Per germline, CDR1 SGHAT and CDR2 FQNNGV. The CDR3 extends over 14 amino acids. Unique molecular identifiers featured in how the TCRbeta library was prepared. TCRdb reanalysed the PCR reads using MiXCR and keeps one entry per CDR3 protein. The sample contains about 16,000 distinct CDR3 sequences, about 8% of which appear only once. Broader study findings: Fresh T-cell production supplied most of the T-cell counts and diversity seen one year after transplant.

The source is a boy younger than two who had a stem cell transplant for Wiskott-Aldrich syndrome, so the T cells may come from the graft donor. Sequencing used PBMCs, mostly from graft donor cells, obtained 60 days after TCRalphabeta/CD19-depleted stem cell transplant. The chain employs TRBV11-2 and TRBJ2-7, with TRBD1 identical over 10 bases. CDR3 in DNA: TGTGCCAGCAGCTCCAGGACAGGGGGCTACGAGCAGTACTTC. This gives the protein CASSSRTGGYEQYF.